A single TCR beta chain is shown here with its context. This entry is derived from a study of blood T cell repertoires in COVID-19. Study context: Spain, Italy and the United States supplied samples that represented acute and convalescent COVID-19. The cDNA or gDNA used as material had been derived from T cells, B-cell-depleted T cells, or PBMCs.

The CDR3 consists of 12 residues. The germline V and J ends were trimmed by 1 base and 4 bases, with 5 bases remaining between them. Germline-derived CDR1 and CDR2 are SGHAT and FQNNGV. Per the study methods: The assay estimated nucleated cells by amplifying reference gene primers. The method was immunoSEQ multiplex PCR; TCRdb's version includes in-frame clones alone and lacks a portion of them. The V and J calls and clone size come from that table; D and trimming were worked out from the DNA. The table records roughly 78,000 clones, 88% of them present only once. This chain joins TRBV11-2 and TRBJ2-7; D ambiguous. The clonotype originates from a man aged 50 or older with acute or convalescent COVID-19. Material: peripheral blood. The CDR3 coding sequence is TGTGCCAGCAGCTTAGTGAGGTACGAGCAGTACTTC. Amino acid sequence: CASSLVRYEQYF.